These 13 T cell receptor beta chains were all obtained from the same sample, sequenced in a study of T cell changes during pregnancy in multiple sclerosis (dated by TCRdb to 2018 to 2020). The library was built by means of the immunoSEQ multiplex PCR assay. TCRdb provides this immuneACCESS table in a form limited to in-frame rearrangements. Some clones are lacking; in checked studies, under half of them reflect an unresolved V gene, and why the rest are absent is not known. The sample yields over 65,000 clones; more than 85% were counted once. Of the sample, about 1.8% falls within the top ten clones. Sequencing was performed on peripheral blood, taken in the first trimester of pregnancy. The receptors were sampled from a female donor in good health, enrolled as a control in a pregnancy study.

V gene TRBV13 combines with J gene TRBJ2-3; TRBD2 is a possible D gene (6 bases). The length of the CDR3 is 12 residues. V was shortened by 2 bases and J by 9 bases, with 9 bases between the two germline ends. Germline V CDR1 and CDR2: PRHDT, FYEKMQ (reference sequence). The CDR3 sequence is CASSLPGETQYF. In DNA, the CDR3 is TGTGCCAGCAGCTTACCGGGGGAGACGCAGTATTTT.

V and J are TRBV7-9 and TRBJ1-2, with 8 bases lining up with TRBD1. V was pared by 4 bases and J by 4 bases, with 11 bases of the junction left unmatched. Germline lookup yields CDR1 SEHNR and CDR2 FQNEAQ (reference sequence). The CDR3 runs to 16 residues. Here the CDR3 DNA reads TGTGCCAGCAGCTCTAGCCTCCTGACAGGGGTCTATGGCTACACCTTC. It translates to CASSSSLLTGVYGYTF. The full variable domain, its missing parts supplied by reference TRBV7-9 and TRBJ1-2, is DTGVSQNPRHKITKRGQNVTFRCDPISEHNRLYWYRQTLGQGPEFLTYFQNEAQLEKSRLLSDRFSAERPKGSFSTLEIQRTEQGDSAMYLCASSSSLLTGVYGYTFGSGTRLTVV.

The chain carries TRBV29-1 and TRBJ2-7; D remains unclear. The V gene lost 4 bases and the J gene lost 3 bases, with 10 bases spanning the gap. The CDR3 is made up of 12 amino acids. Per the germline V gene, CDR1 is SQVTM and CDR2 is ANQGSEA. Written as DNA, the CDR3 is TGCAGCGTTGGTGTCTCCTTCTACGAGCAGTACTTC. Encoded protein: CSVGVSFYEQYF.

The chain employs TRBV5-1 and TRBJ1-5; the D is unclear. Germline-derived CDR1 and CDR2 are SGHRS and YFSETQ. This CDR3 has 15 amino acids. V was cut by 4 bases and J by 3 bases, with 14 bases left in between. This CDR3 reads CASSPGLTDNQPQHF. CDR3 nucleotide sequence: TGCGCCAGCAGCCCCGGACTGACGGACAATCAGCCCCAGCATTTT.

The genes are TRBV6-5 and TRBJ2-5, with 11 bases that match TRBD2. This CDR3 contains 14 residues. Trimming took 5 bases from V and 5 from J; bases not matched to a gene: 4. The germline gives CDR1 MNHEY, CDR2 SVGAGI. CDR3 DNA: TGTGCCAGCAGTCTAGCGGGGGGCGGGGAGACCCAGTACTTC. Translation gives CASSLAGGGETQYF.

The chain links TRBV9 to TRBJ2-2; 10 bases line up with TRBD1. The germline CDR1 and CDR2 sequences are SGDLS and YYNGEE. CDR3 size: 17 residues. Trimming cost V 4 bases and J 4 bases; bases outside gene matches: 10. The CDR3 sequence: CASSFRDRGLVTGELFF. The CDR3 region has the DNA TGTGCCAGCAGCTTCAGAGACAGGGGGCTCGTCACCGGGGAGCTGTTTTTT.

This clone has just a few counts. The chain is built from TRBV4-2 and TRBJ2-3; 12 positions agree with TRBD2. With V trimmed by 0 bases and J by 5 bases, 3 bases remained unmatched. This CDR3 comprises 16 residues. Germline V gives CDR1 LGHNA, CDR2 YNFKEQ. The CDR3 here is CASSQELAGGRDTQYF. The CDR3, as DNA: TGTGCCAGCAGCCAAGAACTAGCGGGGGGCCGAGATACGCAGTATTTT.

The rearrangement uses TRBV5-1 and TRBJ2-3; 9 positions match TRBD2. J lost 5 bases, V lost 7 bases, and 17 bases had no gene match. The V gene's germline CDR1 is SGHRS and CDR2 YFSETQ. CDR3 length: 17 residues. The CDR3 protein is CASSWTSAAVREDTQYF. Here the CDR3 DNA reads TGCGCCAGCTCCTGGACTAGCGCCGCCGTTAGGGAAGATACGCAGTATTTT.

The gene calls are TRBV4-3 and TRBJ1-1; D may be TRBD1 (5 bases). The CDR3 length is 15 residues. Trimming removed 0 bases from V and 0 bases from J, with 8 bases in between. Germline values: CDR1 LGHNA, CDR2 YSLEER. The CDR3 loop is CASSQEGEVNTEAFF. The CDR3 DNA is TGCGCCAGCAGCCAAGAGGGGGAGGTGAACACTGAAGCTTTCTTT.

This clone was picked up a small number of times. This sequence joins TRBV7-9 and TRBJ1-6; 9 bases map to TRBD1. The CDR3 loop spans 13 amino acids. V shed 8 bases, J shed 10 bases, and the junction held 6 bases outside the gene matches. The germline V gene has CDR1 SEHNR and CDR2 FQNEAQ (reference sequence). CDR3 nucleotides: TGTGCCAGCCATCGGGACAGGGACTCACCCCTCCACTTT. Protein product: CASHRDRDSPLHF. Variable domain in full (rest from reference TRBV7-9 and TRBJ1-6): DTGVSQNPRHKITKRGQNVTFRCDPISEHNRLYWYRQTLGQGPEFLTYFQNEAQLEKSRLLSDRFSAERPKGSFSTLEIQRTEQGDSAMYLCASHRDRDSPLHFGNGTRLTVT.

V gene TRBV5-1 combines with J gene TRBJ1-4; D remains ambiguous. V lost 0 bases to trimming and J lost 5 bases, with 11 bases between them. The CDR3 contains 15 residues. Germline V lookup: CDR1 SGHRS, CDR2 YFSETQ. This CDR3 is CASSLGANGNEKLFF. The DNA of the CDR3 is TGCGCCAGCAGCTTGGGGGCCAACGGAAATGAAAAACTGTTTTTT.

This rearrangement joins TRBV6-5 to TRBJ1-6, with 10 bases aligning to TRBD1. The germline V gene has CDR1 MNHEY and CDR2 SVGAGI. The CDR3 sequence is 15 residues long. V trimming: 4 bases; J trimming: 9 bases; junction bases outside the gene matches: 6. CDR3 bases: TGTGCCAGCAGTTTCGACAGGGGGCTACTTTCACCCCTCCACTTT. Translating gives CASSFDRGLLSPLHF.

This clone was observed a single time. This chain joins TRBV9 and TRBJ1-6; 9 bases are shared with TRBD1. The CDR3 is 15 amino acids. In germline, CDR1 is SGDLS, CDR2 YYNGEE. The V gene end was trimmed by 3 bases and the J gene end by 9 bases; junction bases not matched to a gene: 7. CDR3 sequence: CASSGTGAVSSPLHF. Here the CDR3 DNA reads TGTGCCAGCAGCGGGACAGGGGCCGTGAGTTCACCCCTCCACTTT.